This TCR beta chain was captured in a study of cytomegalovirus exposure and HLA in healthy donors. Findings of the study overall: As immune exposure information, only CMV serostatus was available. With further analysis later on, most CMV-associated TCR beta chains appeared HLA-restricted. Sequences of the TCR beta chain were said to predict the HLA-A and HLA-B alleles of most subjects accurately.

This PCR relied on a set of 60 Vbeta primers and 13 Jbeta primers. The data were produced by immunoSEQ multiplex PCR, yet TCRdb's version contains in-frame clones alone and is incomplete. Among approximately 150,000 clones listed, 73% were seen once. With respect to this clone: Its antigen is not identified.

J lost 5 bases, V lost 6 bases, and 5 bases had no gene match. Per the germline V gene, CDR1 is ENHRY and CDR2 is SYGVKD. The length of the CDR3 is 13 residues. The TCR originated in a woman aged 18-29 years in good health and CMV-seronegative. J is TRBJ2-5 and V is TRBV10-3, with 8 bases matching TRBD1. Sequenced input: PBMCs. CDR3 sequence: CAISGGQEETQYF. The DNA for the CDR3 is TGTGCCATCAGCGGGGGACAGGAGGAGACCCAGTACTTC.